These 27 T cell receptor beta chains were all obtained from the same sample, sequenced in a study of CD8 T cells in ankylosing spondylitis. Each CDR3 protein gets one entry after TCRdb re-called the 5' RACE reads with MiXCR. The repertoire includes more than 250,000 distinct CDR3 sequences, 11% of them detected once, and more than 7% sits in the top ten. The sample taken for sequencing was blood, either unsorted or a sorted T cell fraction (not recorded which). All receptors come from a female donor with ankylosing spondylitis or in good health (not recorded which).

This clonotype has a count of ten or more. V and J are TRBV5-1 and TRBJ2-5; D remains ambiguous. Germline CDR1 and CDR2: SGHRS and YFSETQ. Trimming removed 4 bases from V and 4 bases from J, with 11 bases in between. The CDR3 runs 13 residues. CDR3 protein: CASSTSPRETQYF. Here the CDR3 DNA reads TGCGCCAGCAGCACCTCCCCCCGAGAGACCCAGTACTTC.

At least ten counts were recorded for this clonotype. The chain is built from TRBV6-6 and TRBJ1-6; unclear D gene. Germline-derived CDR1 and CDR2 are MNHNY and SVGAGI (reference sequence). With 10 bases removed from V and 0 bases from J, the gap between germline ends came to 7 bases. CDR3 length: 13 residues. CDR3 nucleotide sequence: TGTGCCACCGAATACTCCTATAATTCACCCCTCCACTTT. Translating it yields CATEYSYNSPLHF.

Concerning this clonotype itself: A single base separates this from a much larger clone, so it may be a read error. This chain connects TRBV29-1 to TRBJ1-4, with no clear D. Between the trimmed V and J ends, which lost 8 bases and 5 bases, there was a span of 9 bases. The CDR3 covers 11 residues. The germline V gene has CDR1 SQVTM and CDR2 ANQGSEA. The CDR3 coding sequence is TGCAGCCTAAGGACGAATGAAAAACTGTTTTTT. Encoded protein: CSLRTNEKLFF.

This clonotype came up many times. Here the CDR3 reads CSATTDSGTNEKLFF. CDR3 in DNA: TGCAGTGCTACTACTGACTCGGGGACTAATGAAAAACTGTTTTTT. The chain combines TRBV20-1 with TRBJ1-4; D is unresolved. Germline CDR1 and CDR2: DFQATT and SNEGSKA (reference sequence). The V and J ends lost 4 bases and 2 bases respectively, with 14 bases between them. The CDR3 totals 15 residues.

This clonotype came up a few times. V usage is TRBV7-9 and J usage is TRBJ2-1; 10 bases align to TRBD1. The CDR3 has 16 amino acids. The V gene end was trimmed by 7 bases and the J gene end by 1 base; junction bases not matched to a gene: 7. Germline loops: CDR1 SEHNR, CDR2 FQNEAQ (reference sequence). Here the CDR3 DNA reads TGTGCCAGCACTAATGGGGGACAGGGGTCCTACAATGAGCAGTTCTTC. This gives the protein CASTNGGQGSYNEQFF.

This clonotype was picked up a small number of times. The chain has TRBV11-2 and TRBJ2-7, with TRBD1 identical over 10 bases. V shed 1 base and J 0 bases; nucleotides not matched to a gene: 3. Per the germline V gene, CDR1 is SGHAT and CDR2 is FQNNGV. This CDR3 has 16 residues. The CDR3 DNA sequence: TGTGCCAGCAGCTTAGTCGGGACAGGGGACTCCTACGAGCAGTACTTC. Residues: CASSLVGTGDSYEQYF.

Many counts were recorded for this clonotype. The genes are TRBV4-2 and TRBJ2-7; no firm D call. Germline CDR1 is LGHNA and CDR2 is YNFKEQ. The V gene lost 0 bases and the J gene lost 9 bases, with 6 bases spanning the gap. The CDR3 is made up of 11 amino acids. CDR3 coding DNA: TGTGCCAGCAGCCAAGAGGCGACGCAGTACTTC. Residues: CASSQEATQYF.

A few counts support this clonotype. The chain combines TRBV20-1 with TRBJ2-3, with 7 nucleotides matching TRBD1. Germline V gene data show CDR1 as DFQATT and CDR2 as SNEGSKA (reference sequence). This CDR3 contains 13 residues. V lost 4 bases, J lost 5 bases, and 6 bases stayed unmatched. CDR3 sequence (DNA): TGCAGTGCTATGGCAGGGGGTCAAGATACGCAGTATTTT. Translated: CSAMAGGQDTQYF.

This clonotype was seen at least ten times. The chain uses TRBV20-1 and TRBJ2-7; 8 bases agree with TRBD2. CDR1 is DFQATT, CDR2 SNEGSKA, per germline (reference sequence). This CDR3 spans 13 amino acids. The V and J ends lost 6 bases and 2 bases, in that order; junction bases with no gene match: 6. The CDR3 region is CSARGEDPYEQYF. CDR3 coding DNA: TGCAGTGCGCGGGGGGAAGACCCCTACGAGCAGTACTTC.

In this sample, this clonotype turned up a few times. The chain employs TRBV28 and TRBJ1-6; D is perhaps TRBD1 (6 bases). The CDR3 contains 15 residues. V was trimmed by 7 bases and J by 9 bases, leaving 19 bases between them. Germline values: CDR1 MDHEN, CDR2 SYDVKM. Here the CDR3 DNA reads TGTGCCAGCAAGGAAGGCCAGGGGTGGAGTTCACCCCTCCACTTT. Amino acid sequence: CASKEGQGWSSPLHF.

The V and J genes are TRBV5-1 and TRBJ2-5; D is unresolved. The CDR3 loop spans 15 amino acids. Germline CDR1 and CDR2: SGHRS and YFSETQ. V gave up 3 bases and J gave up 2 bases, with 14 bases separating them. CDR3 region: CASSSRLAEQETQYF. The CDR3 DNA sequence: TGCGCCAGCAGCTCCCGCCTGGCGGAACAAGAGACCCAGTACTTC.

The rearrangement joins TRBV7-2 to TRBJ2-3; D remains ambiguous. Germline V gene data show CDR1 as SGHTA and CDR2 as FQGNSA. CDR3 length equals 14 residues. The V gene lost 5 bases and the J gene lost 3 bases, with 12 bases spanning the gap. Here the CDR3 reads CASSRSRQTDTQYF. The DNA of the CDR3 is TGTGCCAGCAGCAGAAGCAGGCAAACAGATACGCAGTATTTT.

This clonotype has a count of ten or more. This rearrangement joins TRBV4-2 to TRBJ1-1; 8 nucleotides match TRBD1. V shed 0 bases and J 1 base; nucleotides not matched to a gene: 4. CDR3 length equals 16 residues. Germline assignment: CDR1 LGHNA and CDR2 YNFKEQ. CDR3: CASSQDQDRANTEAFF. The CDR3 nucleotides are TGTGCCAGCAGCCAAGATCAGGACAGGGCGAACACTGAAGCTTTCTTT.

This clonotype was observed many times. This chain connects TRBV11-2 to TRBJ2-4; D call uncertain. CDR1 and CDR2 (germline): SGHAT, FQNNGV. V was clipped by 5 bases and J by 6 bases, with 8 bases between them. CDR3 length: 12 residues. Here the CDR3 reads CASSPAGNIQYF. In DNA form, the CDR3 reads TGTGCCAGCAGCCCCGCCGGAAACATTCAGTACTTC.

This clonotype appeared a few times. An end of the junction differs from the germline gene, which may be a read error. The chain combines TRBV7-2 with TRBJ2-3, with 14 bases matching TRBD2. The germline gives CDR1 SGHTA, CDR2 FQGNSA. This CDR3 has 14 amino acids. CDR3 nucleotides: TGTGCCAGCAGCCCCGGGACTAGCGGGAGTGGGAGGGTTTTT. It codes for CASSPGTSGSGRVF.

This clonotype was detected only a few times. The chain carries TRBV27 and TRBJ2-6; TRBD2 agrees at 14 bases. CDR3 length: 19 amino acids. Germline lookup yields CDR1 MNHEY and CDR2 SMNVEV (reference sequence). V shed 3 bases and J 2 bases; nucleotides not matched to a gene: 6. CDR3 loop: CASSFTTGLAGAGANVLTF. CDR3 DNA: TGTGCCAGCAGTTTTACGACGGGACTAGCGGGAGCTGGGGCCAACGTCCTGACTTTC.

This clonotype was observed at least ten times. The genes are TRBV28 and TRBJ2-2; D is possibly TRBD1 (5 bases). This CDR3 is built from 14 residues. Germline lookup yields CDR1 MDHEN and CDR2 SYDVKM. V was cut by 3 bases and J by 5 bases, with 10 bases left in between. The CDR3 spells CASSLPRVTGELFF. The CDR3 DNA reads TGTGCCAGCAGTTTGCCCAGGGTGACCGGGGAGCTGTTTTTT. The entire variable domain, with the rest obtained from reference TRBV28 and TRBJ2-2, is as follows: DVKVTQSSRYLVKRTGEKVFLECVQDMDHENMFWYRQDPGLGLRLIYFSYDVKMKEKGDIPEGYSVSREKKERFSLILESASTNQTSMYLCASSLPRVTGELFFGEGSRLTVL.

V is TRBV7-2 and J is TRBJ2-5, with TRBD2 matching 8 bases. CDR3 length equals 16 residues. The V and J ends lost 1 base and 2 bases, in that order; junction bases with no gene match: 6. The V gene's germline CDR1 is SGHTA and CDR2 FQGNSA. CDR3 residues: CASSLGVSGEQETQYF. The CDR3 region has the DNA TGTGCCAGCAGCTTAGGGGTTAGCGGGGAACAAGAGACCCAGTACTTC. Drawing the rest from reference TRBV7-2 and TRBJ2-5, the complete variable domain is GAGVSQSPSNKVTEKGKDVELRCDPISGHTALYWYRQSLGQGLEFLIYFQGNSAPDKSGLPSDRFSAERTGGSVSTLTIQRTQQEDSAVYLCASSLGVSGEQETQYFGPGTRLLVL.

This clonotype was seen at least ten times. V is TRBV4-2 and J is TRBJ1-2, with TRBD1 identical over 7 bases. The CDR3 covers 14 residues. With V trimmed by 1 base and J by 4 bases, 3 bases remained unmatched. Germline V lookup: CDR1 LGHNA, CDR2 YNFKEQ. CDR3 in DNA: TGTGCCAGCAGCCAAGTAAGGGACAGCTATGGCTACACCTTC. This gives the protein CASSQVRDSYGYTF.

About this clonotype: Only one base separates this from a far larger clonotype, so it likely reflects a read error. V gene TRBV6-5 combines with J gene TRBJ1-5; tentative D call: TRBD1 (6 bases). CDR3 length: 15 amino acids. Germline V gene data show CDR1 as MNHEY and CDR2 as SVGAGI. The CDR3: CASSLDRYSNQPRHF. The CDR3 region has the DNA TGTGCCAGCAGTTTGGACAGATATAGCAATCAGCCCCGGCATTTT.

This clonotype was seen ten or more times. The CDR3 sequence: CSASPIDRGGTEAFF. The CDR3 DNA reads TGCAGTGCTTCCCCAATAGACAGGGGCGGCACTGAAGCTTTCTTT. The chain uses TRBV20-1 and TRBJ1-1, with 8 positions matching TRBD1. The CDR3 runs to 15 residues. The J segment lost 4 bases and the V segment lost 5 bases, leaving 12 bases of the junction unmatched. Germline V CDR1 and CDR2: DFQATT, SNEGSKA (reference sequence).

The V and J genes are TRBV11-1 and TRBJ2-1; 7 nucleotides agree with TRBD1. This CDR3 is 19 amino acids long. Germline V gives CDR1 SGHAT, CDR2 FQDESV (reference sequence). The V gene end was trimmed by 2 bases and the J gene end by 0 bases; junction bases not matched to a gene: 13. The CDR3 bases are TGTGCCAGCAGCTTAAGGGCAGGGGGTGTCACCAGCTCCTACAATGAGCAGTTCTTC. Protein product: CASSLRAGGVTSSYNEQFF.

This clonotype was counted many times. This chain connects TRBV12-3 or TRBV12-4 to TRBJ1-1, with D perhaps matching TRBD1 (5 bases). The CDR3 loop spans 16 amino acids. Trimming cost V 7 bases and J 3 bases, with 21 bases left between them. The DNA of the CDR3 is TGTGCCAGCACCCCTAGACAGAGGGGCGGACACACTGAAGCTTTCTTT. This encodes CASTPRQRGGHTEAFF.

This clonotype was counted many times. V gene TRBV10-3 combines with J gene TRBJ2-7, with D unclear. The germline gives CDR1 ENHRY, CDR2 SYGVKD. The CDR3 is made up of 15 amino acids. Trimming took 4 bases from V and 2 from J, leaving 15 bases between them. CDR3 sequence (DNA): TGTGCCATCAGTGCGACGGCAAGTACAGCCTACGAGCAGTACTTC. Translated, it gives CAISATASTAYEQYF.

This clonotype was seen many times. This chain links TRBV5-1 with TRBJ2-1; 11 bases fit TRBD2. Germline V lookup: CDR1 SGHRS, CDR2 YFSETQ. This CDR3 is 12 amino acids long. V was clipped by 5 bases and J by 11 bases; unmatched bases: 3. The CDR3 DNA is TGCGCCAGCAGAGGGACTAGCGGAAAGCAGTTCTTC. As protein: CASRGTSGKQFF.

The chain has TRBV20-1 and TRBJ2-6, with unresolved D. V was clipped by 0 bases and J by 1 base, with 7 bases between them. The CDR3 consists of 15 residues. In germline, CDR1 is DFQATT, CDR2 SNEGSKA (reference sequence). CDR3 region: CSARDMGSGANVLTF. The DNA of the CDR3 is TGCAGTGCTAGAGATATGGGGTCTGGGGCCAACGTCCTGACTTTC.

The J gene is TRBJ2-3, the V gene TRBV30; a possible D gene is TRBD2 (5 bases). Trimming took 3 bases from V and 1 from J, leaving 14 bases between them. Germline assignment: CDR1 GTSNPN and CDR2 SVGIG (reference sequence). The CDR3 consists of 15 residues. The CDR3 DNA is TGTGCCTGGAGGAAACTAGTTCCGGGCACAGATACGCAGTATTTT. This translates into CAWRKLVPGTDTQYF.